The 3 T cell receptor beta chains given below trace back to one sample, sequenced in a study of cytomegalovirus exposure and HLA in healthy donors. The repertoire was sequenced with immunoSEQ multiplex PCR; TCRdb's copy has only in-frame clones and lacks some. The profile shows 150,000 to 250,000 clones, 80% to 85% of them singletons. Sequencing used PBMCs. These receptors originate from a young woman in good health and CMV-seronegative.

As regards this clone: The junction and the germline gene differ at one end; a read error may be behind it. The chain employs TRBV29-1 and TRBJ1-1; no definite D call. CDR1 is SQVTM, CDR2 ANQGSEA, per germline. This CDR3 has 11 residues. This chain's CDR3 is CSVKDVQEAFF. The CDR3 DNA sequence: TGCAGCGTTAAAGACGTACAGGAAGCTTTCTTT.

V and J are TRBV2 and TRBJ1-6, with D tentatively TRBD1 (6 bases). The CDR3 spans 14 residues. Germline CDR1 and CDR2: SNHLY and FYNNEI. Between the trimmed V and J ends, which lost 6 bases and 5 bases, there was a span of 11 bases. CDR3 bases: TGTGCCAGCAGGGGGGACACCGATAATTCACCCCTCCACTTT. Its protein product is CASRGDTDNSPLHF.

This sequence joins TRBV6-5 and TRBJ1-3; D is possibly TRBD1 (5 bases). The V end was cut by 3 bases, the J end by 2 bases, with 14 bases between. Germline V CDR1 and CDR2: MNHEY, SVGAGI. This CDR3 comprises 16 residues. This CDR3 reads CASSYNSRAAGNTIYF. The CDR3 DNA follows: TGTGCCAGCAGTTATAATTCCAGGGCGGCTGGAAACACCATATATTTT.